This entry lists 14 T cell receptor beta chains sequenced from one sample in a study of molecular identifiers for immune sequencing clone quantification. Each CDR3 protein is one row after TCRdb ran MiXCR on the PCR reads. Counted here are just under 650,000 distinct CDR3 sequences, nearly 20% occurring once; the ten biggest clones make up about 0.9%. The sequencing input was naive CD8+ T cells from blood, with Jurkat cell RNA spiked in. The subset is: FACS-sorted CD8+CD4-CCR7+CD45RA+ naive T cells. The receptors were gathered from a human donor in good health. Some libraries in this study had Jurkat cell RNA spiked in.

This chain uses TRBV15 with TRBJ1-1; tentatively, D is TRBD1 (6 bases). Deletions cut 1 base from V and 7 bases from J, with 10 bases between. From germline, CDR1 is LNHNV and CDR2 YYDKDF (reference sequence). The CDR3 is made up of 13 amino acids. CDR3 bases: TGTGCCACCAGCAGAGGCCAGGGGCTTGAAGCTTTCTTT. Residues: CATSRGQGLEAFF.

This clonotype has a count of ten or more. V gene TRBV5-8 combines with J gene TRBJ2-1, with TRBD2 as a possible D gene (6 bases). Trimming left V 10 bases short and J 9 bases short, with 23 bases between. Germline V gene data show CDR1 as SGHTS and CDR2 as YDEGEE. The CDR3 runs 14 residues. The CDR3 DNA reads as TGTGCCGTCATGACAACGGAGGGGCTGGGTGAGCAGTTCTTC. Translation gives CAVMTTEGLGEQFF.

As regards this clonotype: This could be a read error, since a much larger clone is one nucleotide away. This chain joins TRBV19 and TRBJ1-2, with 10 bases lining up with TRBD1. Trimming at V came to 5 bases and at J to 3 bases, leaving 9 bases not matched to a gene. CDR3 length: 16 amino acids. Germline loops: CDR1 LNHDA, CDR2 SQIVND (reference sequence). CDR3 DNA sequence: TGTGCCAGTAGTCCCGGACAGGGGGATGTTGACTATGGCTACACCTTC. It is translated as CASSPGQGDVDYGYTF.

This clonotype was counted many times. The chain is built from TRBV4-1 and TRBJ1-4, with unresolved D. Germline V gene lookup returns CDR1 MGHRA and CDR2 YSYEKL. The CDR3 is 15 residues long. Trimming took 7 bases from V and 2 from J, leaving 14 bases between them. DNA of the CDR3: TGCGCCAGCACCCTTACCCCGGGTACTAATGAAAAACTGTTTTTT. Protein sequence: CASTLTPGTNEKLFF.

In this sample, this clonotype turned up a few times. V is TRBV28 and J is TRBJ2-1; D is unresolved. V dropped 1 base and J dropped 5 bases, with 9 bases sitting between them. The CDR3 contains 14 residues. Germline V gives CDR1 MDHEN, CDR2 SYDVKM. The CDR3 protein is CASSLFVTDNEQFF. For the CDR3, the DNA is TGTGCCAGCAGTTTATTCGTTACGGACAATGAGCAGTTCTTC. The full variable domain, in which reference TRBV28 and TRBJ2-1 provide the parts outside the CDR3, is DVKVTQSSRYLVKRTGEKVFLECVQDMDHENMFWYRQDPGLGLRLIYFSYDVKMKEKGDIPEGYSVSREKKERFSLILESASTNQTSMYLCASSLFVTDNEQFFGPGTRLTVL.

This clonotype has a single count. A much larger clone differs from this one at a single base, so this may be a read error. The gene calls are TRBV13 and TRBJ2-7, with 8 bases aligning to TRBD2. Germline V gene data show CDR1 as PRHDT and CDR2 as FYEKMQ (reference sequence). CDR3 length: 14 amino acids. CDR3 residues: CVSSPLAVSYEQYF. In DNA, the CDR3 is TGTGTCAGCAGCCCACTAGCGGTCTCCTACGAGCAGTACTTC.

This clonotype has at least ten counts. The J gene is TRBJ2-7, the V gene TRBV20-1; TRBD2 aligns across 8 bases. Germline lookup yields CDR1 DFQATT and CDR2 SNEGSKA (reference sequence). V lost 3 bases to trimming and J lost 6 bases; unmatched junction nucleotides: 7. The CDR3 is 13 residues long. CDR3 DNA: TGCAGTGCTAGGGGGACTAGTCGCCCCGAGCAGTACTTC. Amino acid sequence: CSARGTSRPEQYF.

The table lists this clonotype with many counts. The chain recombines TRBV4-1 with TRBJ1-1; TRBD1 agrees at 7 bases. There are 16 residues in the CDR3. Germline CDR1 MGHRA, CDR2 YSYEKL. V dropped 0 bases and J dropped 5; count of bases not matched to a gene: 9. CDR3 bases: TGCGCCAGCAGCCAAGATAAAGGGGGCGCAAGGACTGAAGCTTTCTTT. It is translated as CASSQDKGGARTEAFF.

This clonotype showed up many times. The chain couples TRBV7-2 to TRBJ2-1; D call uncertain. The V end was cut by 2 bases, the J end by 5 bases, with 4 bases between. CDR3 length: 12 residues. Germline CDR1 reads SGHTA; CDR2 reads FQGNSA. The CDR3 protein is CASSLSDNEQFF. CDR3 coding DNA: TGTGCCAGCAGCTTAAGCGACAATGAGCAGTTCTTC.

This clonotype appeared many times. The chain joins TRBV7-9 to TRBJ2-7, with TRBD2 identical over 7 bases. Germline V lookup: CDR1 SEHNR, CDR2 FQNEAQ (reference sequence). The CDR3 is 14 residues long. After removal of 0 bases from V and 3 bases from J, the junction contained 2 bases not matched to a gene. The CDR3 is CASSLAPSGYEQYF. In DNA form, the CDR3 reads TGTGCCAGCAGCTTAGCGCCTAGCGGCTACGAGCAGTACTTC.

This clonotype was observed a single time. This could be a read error, since a much larger clone is one nucleotide away. The rearrangement uses TRBV6-5 and TRBJ2-7, with 7 bases fitting TRBD2. The V gene end was trimmed by 2 bases and the J gene end by 9 bases; junction bases not matched to a gene: 7. Germline V gives CDR1 MNHEY, CDR2 SVGAGI. This CDR3 is 13 amino acids long. The DNA of the CDR3 is TGTGCCAGCAGTTACCCGGGAGGCGCGGGGCAGTACTTC. Translating it yields CASSYPGGAGQYF.

There are a few counts of this clonotype. The chain couples TRBV7-9 to TRBJ2-7, with a tentative D call TRBD1 (6 bases). The CDR3 is 15 amino acids. The germline V and J ends were trimmed by 4 bases and 7 bases, with 20 bases remaining between them. Germline V gene lookup returns CDR1 SEHNR and CDR2 FQNEAQ (reference sequence). The CDR3 loop is CASSYGQRKFVEQYF. DNA of the CDR3: TGTGCCAGCAGCTACGGACAGAGAAAGTTTGTAGAGCAGTACTTC.

With respect to this clonotype: A much more abundant neighbour one base away suggests this may be a read error. V usage is TRBV4-1 and J usage is TRBJ2-1; 8 nucleotides match TRBD1. Looked up from germline, CDR1 is MGHRA and CDR2 is YSYEKL. This CDR3 spans 16 amino acids. This CDR3 is CASSQGPGQENNEQLF. The CDR3 bases are TGCGCCAGCAGCCAAGGGCCGGGACAGGAGAACAATGAGCAGCTCTTC.

This clonotype was observed at least ten times. The CDR3 sequence: CASSRTSFEQYF. The CDR3 nucleotides read TGTGCCAGCAGCAGGACTAGCTTCGAGCAGTACTTC. The V and J genes are TRBV7-9 and TRBJ2-7; the match to TRBD2 covers 8 bases. The germline V gene encodes CDR1 SEHNR and CDR2 FQNEAQ (reference sequence). Trimming cost V 5 bases and J 6 bases; bases outside gene matches: 3. This CDR3 is built from 12 residues.